The subject of this entry is one TCR beta chain. The record originates from a study of blood T cell repertoires in COVID-19. Turning to the study itself: COVID-19 samples collected from the United States, Italy and Spain covered acute and convalescent phases. PBMCs, B-cell-depleted T cells, or T cells provided the cDNA or gDNA that made up the material.

Study processing details: Reference gene primer amplification yielded estimated nucleated cell counts. Repertoires were generated with immunoSEQ multiplex PCR, while TCRdb's copy carries only in-frame clones and drops some. V and J calls plus clone size are reproduced from that table; the DNA served to infer D and trimming. The repertoire holds about 310,000 clones, with around 87% as singletons. V was clipped by 3 bases and J by 4 bases, with 9 bases between them. Looked up from germline, CDR1 is LNHDA and CDR2 is SQIVND (reference sequence). The CDR3 spans 13 residues. The chain combines TRBV19 with TRBJ1-2, with a weak D call TRBD1 (6 bases). The sequence derives from a woman in her forties with COVID-19, enrolled during active disease. Sequenced material: peripheral blood. The CDR3 spells CASSMLQGYGYTF. The CDR3 DNA reads TGTGCCAGTAGTATGCTACAGGGCTATGGCTACACCTTC.